Listed below are T cell receptor beta chains from one sample, sequenced in a study of response to subunit inactivated influenza vaccine. TCRdb re-called the RT-PCR reads through MiXCR, storing one row per CDR3 protein. Altogether about 500,000 distinct CDR3 sequences are present, 16% being singletons, with the ten largest covering less than 4%. The specimen was CD4+ T cells sorted from PBMCs, collected about 23 months after vaccination. The receptor set was obtained from a man between 50 and 69 years old who received an inactivated influenza vaccine. Each CDR3 is given with its conserved first and last residue. A D gene is named only where the DNA matches it firmly. Where a row states a size, it is once, few, many or the class of an expanded clone; other rows omit it.

size: few
D: .
J: TRBJ1-4
length: 15
V: TRBV23-1
CDR3: CASRPKGLWGEKLFF
DNA: TGCGCCAGCAGACCCAAAGGACTCTGGGGCGAAAAACTGTTTTTT

size: few
D: .
J: TRBJ2-5
length: 13
V: TRBV5-1
CDR3: CASRNKVQETQYF
DNA: TGCGCCAGCAGAAACAAGGTCCAAGAGACCCAGTACTTC

size: few
D: .
J: TRBJ2-3
length: 16
V: TRBV15
CDR3: CATSRERAGVTDTQYF
DNA: TGTGCCACCAGCAGAGAACGGGCAGGGGTGACAGATACGCAGTATTTT

size: .
D: TRBD2
J: TRBJ2-1
length: 16
V: TRBV6-5
CDR3: CASSYSVAGLYNEQFF
DNA: TGTGCCAGCAGTTACTCAGTAGCGGGACTTTACAATGAGCAGTTCTTC

size: .
D: TRBD2
J: TRBJ2-3
length: 18
V: TRBV4-3
CDR3: CASSQGLAGGSGTDTQYF
DNA: TGCGCCAGCAGCCAGGGACTAGCGGGGGGAAGCGGCACAGATACGCAGTATTTT

size: .
D: .
J: TRBJ2-2
length: 15
V: TRBV3-1
CDR3: CASSLGWGAVGELFF
DNA: TGTGCCAGCAGCCTCGGTTGGGGCGCCGTCGGGGAGCTGTTTTTT

size: few
D: .
J: TRBJ1-1
length: 13
V: TRBV6-1
CDR3: CASSGNLNTEAFF
DNA: TGTGCCAGCAGTGGCAACTTAAACACTGAAGCTTTCTTT

size: .
D: TRBD2
J: TRBJ2-5
length: 16
V: TRBV19
CDR3: CASSRTSGRAVETQYF
DNA: TGTGCCAGTAGCCGGACTAGCGGGAGGGCCGTGGAGACCCAGTACTTC

size: .
D: .
J: TRBJ2-1
length: 14
V: TRBV12-3/TRBV12-4
CDR3: CASSPTGSINEQFF
DNA: TGTGCCAGCAGTCCCACAGGGAGTATCAATGAGCAGTTCTTC

size: many
D: .
J: TRBJ2-7
length: 14
V: TRBV20-1
CDR3: CSALPGHRSSEQYF
DNA: TGCAGTGCGTTGCCGGGACACCGAAGCTCCGAGCAGTACTTC

size: .
D: .
J: TRBJ2-7
length: 14
V: TRBV27
CDR3: CASSLFRGSYEQYF
DNA: TGTGCCAGCAGTTTGTTTAGGGGTTCCTACGAGCAGTACTTC

size: .
D: .
J: TRBJ2-3
length: 14
V: TRBV20-1
CDR3: CSAMAGPYTDTQYF
DNA: TGCAGTGCTATGGCTGGGCCATACACAGATACGCAGTATTTT

size: few
D: TRBD2
J: TRBJ2-7
length: 13
V: TRBV6-1
CDR3: CASGRAGIHEQYF
DNA: TGTGCCAGCGGACGAGCGGGGATCCACGAGCAGTACTTC

size: .
D: .
J: TRBJ2-2
length: 12
V: TRBV18
CDR3: CARSPPSGELFF
DNA: TGTGCCCGCTCACCACCTTCCGGGGAGCTGTTTTTT

size: .
D: TRBD2
J: TRBJ2-7
length: 14
V: TRBV7-2
CDR3: CASSSIAGTYEQYF
DNA: TGTGCCAGCAGCTCGATAGCGGGAACCTACGAGCAGTACTTC

size: .
D: TRBD1
J: TRBJ1-6
length: 16
V: TRBV5-1
CDR3: CASSETGARNNSPLHF
DNA: TGCGCCAGCAGCGAAACAGGGGCCCGGAATAATTCACCCCTCCACTTT

size: many
D: TRBD1
J: TRBJ1-6
length: 15
V: TRBV12-3/TRBV12-4
CDR3: CASSPGQGMDSPLHF
DNA: TGTGCCAGCAGTCCGGGACAGGGGATGGATTCACCCCTCCACTTT

size: few
D: .
J: TRBJ2-2
length: 13
V: TRBV5-6
CDR3: CASSWSPTGELFF
DNA: TGTGCCAGCAGCTGGAGCCCCACCGGGGAGCTGTTTTTT

size: few
D: TRBD2
J: TRBJ2-4
length: 15
V: TRBV12-3/TRBV12-4
CDR3: CASSLSAGVGHIQYF
DNA: TGTGCCAGCAGTTTATCAGCGGGAGTTGGTCACATTCAGTACTTC

size: .
D: TRBD1
J: TRBJ1-2
length: 12
V: TRBV20-1
CDR3: CSATDRLRGYTF
DNA: TGCAGTGCCACGGACAGGTTACGAGGCTACACCTTC

size: .
D: .
J: TRBJ2-5
length: 15
V: TRBV30
CDR3: CACQGSAAIQETQYF
DNA: TGTGCCTGCCAAGGGTCGGCAGCGATCCAAGAGACCCAGTACTTC

size: few
D: TRBD1
J: TRBJ2-7
length: 13
V: TRBV29-1
CDR3: CSVEVTGAYEQYF
DNA: TGCAGCGTTGAGGTGACAGGGGCCTACGAGCAGTACTTC

size: many
D: .
J: TRBJ1-4
length: 15
V: TRBV20-1
CDR3: CSARDPGGAGEKLFF
DNA: TGCAGTGCTAGAGATCCCGGGGGCGCGGGAGAAAAACTGTTTTTT

size: few
D: .
J: TRBJ2-6
length: 18
V: TRBV7-8
CDR3: CASSARRAGQSGANVLTF
DNA: TGTGCCAGCAGCGCCCGCCGGGCAGGGCAATCTGGGGCCAACGTCCTGACTTTC

size: few
D: .
J: TRBJ2-7
length: 14
V: TRBV6-5
CDR3: CASSYSGGWGEQYF
DNA: TGTGCCAGCAGTTACTCAGGGGGATGGGGCGAGCAGTACTTC

size: .
D: TRBD1
J: TRBJ2-7
length: 14
V: TRBV28
CDR3: CASSFTGTGDEQYF
DNA: TGTGCCAGCAGTTTTACCGGGACAGGGGACGAGCAGTACTTC

size: few
D: .
J: TRBJ1-2
length: 16
V: TRBV11-2
CDR3: CASSSRTQGSHYGYTF
DNA: TGTGCCAGCAGCTCACGAACGCAGGGGTCCCACTATGGCTACACCTTC

size: .
D: TRBD2
J: TRBJ2-7
length: 13
V: TRBV29-1
CDR3: CSVQKQRGGEQYF
DNA: TGCAGCGTGCAGAAACAGCGGGGCGGCGAGCAGTACTTC

size: .
D: .
J: TRBJ1-5
length: 15
V: TRBV27
CDR3: CASSSRTSGNQPQHF
DNA: TGTGCCAGCAGTTCACGGACCTCCGGCAATCAGCCCCAGCATTTT

size: few
D: TRBD2
J: TRBJ2-1
length: 13
V: TRBV2
CDR3: CASSTRKLAEQFF
DNA: TGTGCCAGCAGTACCAGGAAACTAGCGGAGCAGTTCTTC

size: few
D: TRBD2
J: TRBJ2-5
length: 17
V: TRBV9
CDR3: CASSDGTSGGAGETQYF
DNA: TGTGCCAGCAGCGATGGGACTAGCGGGGGGGCTGGAGAGACCCAGTACTTC

size: .
D: .
J: TRBJ2-7
length: 13
V: TRBV10-3
CDR3: CASEGGRSKEKYF
DNA: TGTGCCAGTGAAGGGGGTCGGTCTAAAGAGAAGTACTTC

size: few
D: TRBD1
J: TRBJ1-2
length: 11
V: TRBV29-1
CDR3: CSARQGEGYTF
DNA: TGCAGCGCGCGACAGGGGGAGGGCTACACCTTC

size: .
D: .
J: TRBJ2-5
length: 10
V: TRBV29-1
CDR3: CSVVKETQYF
DNA: TGCAGCGTGGTGAAAGAGACCCAGTACTTC

size: .
D: TRBD2
J: TRBJ2-1
length: 18
V: TRBV7-8
CDR3: CASSLAGLAEISYNEQFF
DNA: TGTGCCAGCAGCTTAGCAGGACTAGCGGAGATCTCCTACAATGAGCAGTTCTTC

size: .
D: TRBD1
J: TRBJ2-1
length: 15
V: TRBV28
CDR3: CASRGGTGAYNEQFF
DNA: TGTGCCAGCAGGGGAGGGACAGGGGCCTACAATGAGCAGTTCTTC

size: .
D: TRBD2
J: TRBJ2-3
length: 16
V: TRBV7-3
CDR3: CASSPTVGRGSDTQYF
DNA: TGTGCCAGCAGCCCAACTGTGGGGAGGGGTTCAGATACGCAGTATTTT

size: many
D: .
J: TRBJ2-6
length: 16
V: TRBV9
CDR3: CASSVGFGIGANVLTF
DNA: TGTGCCAGCAGCGTAGGGTTCGGGATAGGGGCCAACGTCCTGACTTTC

size: few
D: .
J: TRBJ2-1
length: 11
V: TRBV10-3
CDR3: CAISVTNEQFF
DNA: TGTGCCATCAGTGTTACTAATGAGCAGTTCTTC

size: .
D: .
J: TRBJ2-1
length: 20
V: TRBV21-1
CDR3: CASSKEVEFGTRSSYNEQFF
DNA: TGTGCCAGCAGCAAAGAAGTTGAGTTCGGGACCCGGTCCTCCTACAATGAGCAGTTCTTC

size: few
D: .
J: TRBJ1-2
length: 14
V: TRBV12-3/TRBV12-4
CDR3: CASSLTSTNHGYTF
DNA: TGTGCCAGCAGTTTAACTTCGACTAACCATGGCTACACCTTC

size: few
D: .
J: TRBJ2-7
length: 14
V: TRBV28
CDR3: CASSSPGRLMEQYF
DNA: TGTGCCAGCAGTTCCCCGGGACGGCTCATGGAGCAGTACTTC